This entry describes one T cell receptor (beta chain). What it binds is unknown. The source of the sample is a study of cytomegalovirus exposure and HLA in healthy donors. Study summary: In an early release, HLA-typed donors contributed some 88 million unique TCR sequences. Among over 300 genotyped donors, 65% to 90% fell in the Caucasian-associated ancestry cluster.

Study-wide findings and caveats: When analyzed later, a missense DCLRE1C variant was found to be linked to TCR beta V- and J-gene trimming.

Trimming took off 0 bases at V and 3 bases at J, with 7 bases between the two ends. The CDR3 is made up of 13 amino acids. CDR1 is SGHNT and CDR2 is YYREEE in the germline V gene (reference sequence). The PCR was carried out with 60 Vbeta primers and 13 Jbeta primers. Data came from immunoSEQ multiplex PCR; TCRdb stores just in-frame clones and leaves some out. The sample has under 150,000 clones, approximately 80% seen once. Sequenced material: PBMCs. The origin of this receptor is a girl aged 2-9 years in good health and CMV-seronegative. The chain combines TRBV5-4 with TRBJ2-7; D may be TRBD1 (5 bases). This CDR3 is CASSLGGHYEQYF. The CDR3 bases are TGTGCCAGCAGCTTGGGAGGACACTACGAGCAGTACTTC.